The rows below give T cell receptor beta chains drawn from one sample of a study of blood T cells in healthy people across ages. MiXCR, run by TCRdb on the 5' RACE reads, gives a single entry per CDR3 protein. The sample includes hundreds of thousands of distinct CDR3 sequences, 45% to 50% of them seen just once. The specimen sequenced was blood. These receptors were collected from a woman aged 55-70 years in good health. Each CDR3 is given with its conserved first and last residue. D genes are given only for firm matches. Not every row has a clone size; where given, it reads once, few, many or a size class.

V	J	D	length	size	CDR3	DNA
TRBV6-2/TRBV6-3	TRBJ1-5	-	13	-	CASSYGGSQPQHF	TGTGCCAGCAGTTACGGGGGGTCTCAGCCCCAGCATTTT
TRBV20-1	TRBJ2-1	TRBD2	15	few	CSAANSGRAGNEQFF	TGCAGTGCTGCCAATAGCGGGAGGGCCGGCAATGAGCAGTTCTTC
TRBV5-1	TRBJ1-4	-	14	-	CASSFQGLAGKLFF	TGCGCCAGCAGCTTCCAGGGGCTAGCCGGAAAACTGTTTTTT
TRBV20-1	TRBJ1-2	-	13	few	CSATYDRAYGYTF	TGCAGTGCTACGTACGACAGAGCCTATGGCTACACCTTC
TRBV15	TRBJ2-7	-	13	-	CATSSLDRYEQYF	TGTGCCACCAGCTCCCTGGACAGATACGAGCAGTACTTC
TRBV4-3	TRBJ2-3	TRBD1	14	-	CASSQERTGQTQYF	TGCGCCAGCAGCCAAGAGAGGACGGGACAGACGCAGTATTTT
TRBV4-3	TRBJ2-4	-	15	-	CASSQGQARTYGQYF	TGCGCCAGCAGCCAAGGCCAAGCTAGAACCTACGGGCAGTACTTC
TRBV4-2	TRBJ2-5	TRBD2	16	many	CASSQLLAGVGETQYF	TGTGCCAGCAGCCAACTACTAGCGGGAGTTGGAGAGACCCAGTACTTC
TRBV20-1	TRBJ2-5	-	13	-	CSARAPEKETQYF	TGCAGTGCTAGGGCTCCGGAGAAAGAGACCCAGTACTTC
TRBV20-1	TRBJ2-4	-	11	-	CSARLVNIQYF	TGCAGTGCTAGACTAGTAAACATTCAGTACTTC
TRBV7-2	TRBJ2-5	TRBD1	13	-	CASSGTGVQTQYF	TGTGCCAGCTCCGGGACAGGGGTACAGACCCAGTACTTC
TRBV20-1	TRBJ2-2	-	15	-	CSARAAQTNTGELFF	TGCAGTGCCCGAGCGGCCCAGACGAACACCGGGGAGCTGTTTTTT